The 22 T cell receptor beta chains presented below share a single source sample, sequenced in a study of radiotherapy plus CTLA-4 blockade in lung cancer (dated by TCRdb to 2017 to 2018). The method behind the library was the immunoSEQ multiplex PCR assay. Drawn from immuneACCESS, this table holds only the in-frame rearrangements with V and J called that TCRdb kept. Clones are partly lost; checked studies trace under half to an unresolved V gene and leave the rest unexplained. The sample data list more than 90,000 clones, and roughly 88% of these were observed just once. Of the sample, more than 4.5% falls within the top ten clones. Sequencing was performed on peripheral blood, taken from a patient treated with radiotherapy plus ipilimumab. Receptor source: a human donor with non-small cell lung cancer that progressed on radiotherapy plus ipilimumab.

This clone has only a few counts. This chain uses TRBV9 with TRBJ2-2; 11 nucleotides line up with TRBD2. The V segment lost 6 bases and the J segment 1 base; nucleotides outside the gene matches: 14. The germline gives CDR1 SGDLS, CDR2 YYNGEE. The CDR3 covers 19 residues. The CDR3 coding sequence is TGTGCCAGCAACACTAGTGTCATTAGCGGGAGGGTGAACACCGGGGAGCTGTTTTTT. Protein: CASNTSVISGRVNTGELFF. Looking up the rest from reference TRBV9 and TRBJ2-2 gives the full variable domain: DSGVTQTPKHLITATGQRVTLRCSPRSGDLSVYWYQQSLDQGLQFLIQYYNGEERAKGNILERFSAQQFPDLHSELNLSSLELGDSALYFCASNTSVISGRVNTGELFFGEGSRLTVL.

This chain connects TRBV9 to TRBJ2-3, with 7 nucleotides matching TRBD2. This CDR3 spans 15 amino acids. Trimming took 3 bases from V and 5 from J; bases not matched to a gene: 9. Germline V gene lookup returns CDR1 SGDLS and CDR2 YYNGEE. CDR3 nucleotides: TGTGCCAGCAGCGACCAAGCGGGACGTGGAGATACGCAGTATTTT. Translated, it gives CASSDQAGRGDTQYF.

The chain links TRBV4-1 to TRBJ2-3; 9 bases match TRBD1. Trimming at V came to 3 bases and at J to 4 bases, leaving 5 bases not matched to a gene. Germline CDR1 and CDR2: MGHRA and YSYEKL. The CDR3 sequence is 15 residues long. This chain's CDR3 is CASSHQQGASDTQYF. The CDR3 DNA reads TGCGCCAGCAGCCACCAACAGGGGGCGTCAGATACGCAGTATTTT.

This clone was seen just once. The chain couples TRBV5-1 to TRBJ2-2; perhaps TRBD1 as D (5 bases). Germline V gives CDR1 SGHRS, CDR2 YFSETQ. The CDR3 is 16 amino acids. The V and J ends lost 1 base and 1 base respectively, with 11 bases between them. In DNA form, the CDR3 reads TGCGCCAGCAGCTTGTTGTCTCAGGGGAACACCGGGGAGCTGTTTTTT. This codes for CASSLLSQGNTGELFF.

This chain links TRBV5-5 with TRBJ1-1; D gene unclear. From germline, CDR1 is SGHKS and CDR2 YYEKEE (reference sequence). The CDR3 is 13 residues long. Trimming removed 2 bases from V and 3 bases from J, with 8 bases in between. The CDR3, as DNA: TGTGCCAGCAGCTTACGGCGGGACACTGAAGCTTTCTTT. Translation gives CASSLRRDTEAFF. The full variable domain, rest sourced from reference TRBV5-5 and TRBJ1-1, is DAGVTQSPTHLIKTRGQQVTLRCSPISGHKSVSWYQQVLGQGPQFIFQYYEKEERGRGNFPDRFSARQFPNYSSELNVNALLLGDSALYLCASSLRRDTEAFFGQGTRLTVV.

In its sample, this clone was seen once. The rearrangement uses TRBV5-4 and TRBJ1-2; the match to TRBD1 covers 9 bases. V lost 3 bases, J lost 7 bases, and 7 bases stayed unmatched. CDR1 and CDR2 (germline): SGHNT, YYREEE (reference sequence). The CDR3 loop spans 14 amino acids. CDR3 residues: CASSSRTGDFGYTF. CDR3 DNA sequence: TGTGCCAGCAGCTCGAGGACAGGGGATTTTGGCTACACCTTC.

This sequence joins TRBV6-5 and TRBJ2-2; tentative D call: TRBD1 (5 bases). CDR1 is MNHEY, CDR2 SVGAGI, per germline. V dropped 2 bases and J dropped 4 bases, with 11 bases sitting between them. The CDR3 loop spans 15 amino acids. This CDR3 is CASSYATDSTGELFF. The CDR3 coding sequence is TGTGCCAGCAGTTACGCGACAGATTCCACCGGGGAGCTGTTTTTT.

CDR3 residues: CASSTRGLLTNEQFF. The CDR3 nucleotides read TGTGCCAGCAGTACCCGAGGACTGCTTACTAATGAGCAGTTCTTC. The chain recombines TRBV6-6 with TRBJ2-1; D is perhaps TRBD2 (5 bases). V gave up 5 bases and J gave up 7 bases, with 18 bases separating them. Germline-derived CDR1 and CDR2 are MNHNY and SVGAGI (reference sequence). This CDR3 has 15 residues.

This sequence joins TRBV7-8 and TRBJ2-5; D uncertain. CDR1 is SGHVS, CDR2 FQNEAQ, per germline. V lost 1 base and J 5 bases, leaving 8 bases between the germline ends. This CDR3 has 13 amino acids. The CDR3 DNA reads TGTGCCAGCAGCTTAGTAAGGTTTGAGACCCAGTACTTC. It specifies CASSLVRFETQYF.

The gene calls are TRBV5-6 and TRBJ2-1, with 7 bases fitting TRBD1. V trimming: 3 bases; J trimming: 1 base; junction bases outside the gene matches: 4. CDR3 length: 15 amino acids. CDR1 and CDR2 (germline): SGHDT, YYEEEE. In DNA form, the CDR3 reads TGTGCCAGCAGCTGGGACAGTGGGTCCTACAATGAGCAGTTCTTC. It codes for CASSWDSGSYNEQFF.

In its sample, this clone was seen once. V gene TRBV7-8 combines with J gene TRBJ2-5; 7 positions agree with TRBD2. CDR1 is SGHVS and CDR2 is FQNEAQ in the germline V gene. The V segment lost 5 bases and the J segment 2 bases; nucleotides outside the gene matches: 14. The length of the CDR3 is 17 residues. The DNA of the CDR3 is TGTGCCAGCAGCCAAGCGGGGCGGTTAAATTCGCAAGAGACCCAGTACTTC. Its protein product is CASSQAGRLNSQETQYF. Combining the CDR3 with reference TRBV7-8 and TRBJ2-5 gives the whole variable domain GAGVSQSPRYKVAKRGQDVALRCDPISGHVSLFWYQQALGQGPEFLTYFQNEAQLDKSGLPSDRFFAERPEGSVSTLKIQRTQQEDSAVYLCASSQAGRLNSQETQYFGPGTRLLVL.

This chain links TRBV5-1 with TRBJ2-3; D unclear. This CDR3 comprises 14 residues. V was clipped by 4 bases and J by 0 bases, with 9 bases between them. CDR1 SGHRS and CDR2 YFSETQ come from the germline V gene. The CDR3 coding sequence is TGCGCCAGCAGCGGGATGACTAGCACAGATACGCAGTATTTT. It specifies CASSGMTSTDTQYF.

V usage is TRBV5-4 and J usage is TRBJ2-7, with D tentatively TRBD1 (6 bases). Between the trimmed V and J ends, which lost 5 bases and 1 base, there was a span of 13 bases. The CDR3 has 14 residues. CDR1 is SGHNT, CDR2 YYREEE, per germline (reference sequence). In nucleotides, the CDR3 is TGTGCCAGCAGTCGGGACACTGGTTCCTACGAGCAGTACTTC. Protein product: CASSRDTGSYEQYF.

V usage is TRBV5-1 and J usage is TRBJ2-2; TRBD2 matches 9 bases. Losses at the gene ends were 0 bases for V and 4 bases for J; bases not matched to a gene: 7. CDR1 SGHRS and CDR2 YFSETQ come from the germline V gene. The CDR3 is 17 residues long. CDR3 coding DNA: TGCGCCAGCAGCTTGGTTAGCGGGAGAGATGTCACCGGGGAGCTGTTTTTT. This translates into CASSLVSGRDVTGELFF.

The chain links TRBV5-1 to TRBJ1-2, with 9 positions matching TRBD1. Germline CDR1 is SGHRS and CDR2 is YFSETQ. The V segment lost 4 bases and the J segment 2 bases; nucleotides outside the gene matches: 6. This CDR3 is built from 15 residues. CDR3 nucleotide sequence: TGCGCCAGCAGCGTTACAGGGGGCTTAAACTATGGCTACACCTTC. This sequence encodes CASSVTGGLNYGYTF.

This clone was observed a few times. The rearrangement links TRBV12-5 to TRBJ2-7; 10 bases agree with TRBD2. The ends lost 1 base at V and 6 bases at J; junction bases unmatched: 6. The CDR3 extends over 15 amino acids. Germline-derived CDR1 and CDR2 are LGHNT and FRNRAP. CDR3 loop: CASGLGAGGLREQYF. CDR3 in DNA: TGTGCTAGTGGTTTGGGAGCGGGAGGGCTTCGCGAGCAGTACTTC.

The chain joins TRBV5-1 to TRBJ2-1; D may be TRBD2 (6 bases). Germline V gene data show CDR1 as SGHRS and CDR2 as YFSETQ. This CDR3 spans 16 amino acids. Trimming removed 4 bases from V and 4 bases from J, with 18 bases in between. The CDR3 loop reads CASSPTGDLRYNEQFF. The CDR3 DNA follows: TGCGCCAGCAGCCCAACGGGGGACCTGAGATACAATGAGCAGTTCTTC.

This chain connects TRBV6-4 to TRBJ2-7; 8 nucleotides match TRBD2. Trimming cost V 11 bases and J 2 bases; bases outside gene matches: 8. The CDR3 totals 13 residues. Germline loops: CDR1 MRHNA, CDR2 SNTAGT. The CDR3 reads CAPWSSGPYEQYF. CDR3 nucleotide sequence: TGTGCCCCGTGGTCTAGCGGGCCCTACGAGCAGTACTTC.

The V call is TRBV7-2, the J call TRBJ2-7; unclear D gene. This CDR3 has 13 residues. V gave up 5 bases and J gave up 7 bases, with 15 bases separating them. Germline CDR1 SGHTA, CDR2 FQGNSA. CDR3 sequence: CASSEENLGEQYF. The CDR3 DNA follows: TGTGCCAGCAGCGAGGAGAATCTGGGGGAGCAGTACTTC.

This clone was seen just once. The chain is built from TRBV19 and TRBJ2-2; 10 bases are a match to TRBD2. This CDR3 contains 17 residues. Trimming at V came to 10 bases and at J to 3 bases, leaving 14 bases not matched to a gene. Germline CDR1 reads LNHDA; CDR2 reads SQIVND (reference sequence). In DNA form, the CDR3 reads TGTGCCACCCAGAGGTGGAGCGGGAGGGCCTACACCGGGGAGCTGTTTTTT. Translating gives CATQRWSGRAYTGELFF.

The V call is TRBV11-2, the J call TRBJ2-1; perhaps TRBD2 as D (6 bases). In germline, CDR1 is SGHAT, CDR2 FQNNGV. Between the trimmed V and J ends, which lost 1 base and 2 bases, there was a span of 12 bases. This CDR3 comprises 16 residues. Here the CDR3 reads CASSLAFSGTYNEQFF. As DNA, the CDR3 is TGTGCCAGCAGCTTAGCGTTTAGCGGAACCTACAATGAGCAGTTCTTC.

Comments on this clone: Other DNA sequences in the sample encode the same CDR3. The gene calls are TRBV5-1 and TRBJ2-7; 10 nucleotides match TRBD2. The germline gives CDR1 SGHRS, CDR2 YFSETQ. The CDR3 totals 15 residues. The junction had 4 bases not matched to a gene; V was cut back by 4 bases and J by 0 bases. The CDR3 coding sequence is TGCGCCAGCAGCCCTCGGACTAGCGGCTCCTACGAGCAGTACTTC. It yields the protein CASSPRTSGSYEQYF. The variable domain in full, with the rest retrieved from reference TRBV5-1 and TRBJ2-7, is KAGVTQTPRYLIKTRGQQVTLSCSPISGHRSVSWYQQTPGQGLQFLFEYFSETQRNKGNFPGRFSGRQFSNSRSEMNVSTLELGDSALYLCASSPRTSGSYEQYFGPGTRLTVT.